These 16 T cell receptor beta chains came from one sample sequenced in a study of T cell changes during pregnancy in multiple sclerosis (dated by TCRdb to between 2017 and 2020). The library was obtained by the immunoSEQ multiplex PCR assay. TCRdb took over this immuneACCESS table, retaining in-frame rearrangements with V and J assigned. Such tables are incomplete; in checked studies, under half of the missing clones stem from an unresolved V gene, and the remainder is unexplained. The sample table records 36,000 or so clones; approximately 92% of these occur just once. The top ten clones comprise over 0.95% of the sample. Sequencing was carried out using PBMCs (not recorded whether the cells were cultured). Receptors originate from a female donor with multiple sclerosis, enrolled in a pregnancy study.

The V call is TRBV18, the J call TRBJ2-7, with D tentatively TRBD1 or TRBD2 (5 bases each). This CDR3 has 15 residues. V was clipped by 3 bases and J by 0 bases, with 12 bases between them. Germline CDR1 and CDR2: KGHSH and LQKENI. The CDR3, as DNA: TGTGCCAGCTCACCCGGGGCCCCGAACTCCTACGAGCAGTACTTC. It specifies CASSPGAPNSYEQYF.

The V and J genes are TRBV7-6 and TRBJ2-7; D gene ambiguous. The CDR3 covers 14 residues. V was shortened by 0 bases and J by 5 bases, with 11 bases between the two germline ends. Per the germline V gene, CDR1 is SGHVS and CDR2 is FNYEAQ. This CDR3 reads CASSLAGRYNEQYF. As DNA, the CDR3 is TGTGCCAGCAGCTTAGCCGGGCGTTATAACGAGCAGTACTTC.

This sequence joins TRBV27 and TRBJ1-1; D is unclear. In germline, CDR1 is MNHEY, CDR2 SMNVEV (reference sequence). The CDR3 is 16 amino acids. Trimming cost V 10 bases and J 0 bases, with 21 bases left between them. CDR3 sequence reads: CATAPAGGRMNTEAFF. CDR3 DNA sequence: TGTGCCACCGCCCCCGCCGGAGGCAGAATGAACACTGAAGCTTTCTTT.

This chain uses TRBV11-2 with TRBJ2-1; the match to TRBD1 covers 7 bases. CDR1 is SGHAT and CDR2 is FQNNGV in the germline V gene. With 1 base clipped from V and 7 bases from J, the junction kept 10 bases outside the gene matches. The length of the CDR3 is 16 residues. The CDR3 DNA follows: TGTGCCAGCAGCTTAGTGTACAGGGGATACGGGAATGAGCAGTTCTTC. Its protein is CASSLVYRGYGNEQFF.

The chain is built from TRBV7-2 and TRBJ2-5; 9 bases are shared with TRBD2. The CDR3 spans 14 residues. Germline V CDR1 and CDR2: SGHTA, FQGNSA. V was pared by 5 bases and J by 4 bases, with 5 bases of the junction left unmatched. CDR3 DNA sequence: TGTGCCAGCAGCCACATGCGGGGGGGAGAGACCCAGTACTTC. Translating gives CASSHMRGGETQYF. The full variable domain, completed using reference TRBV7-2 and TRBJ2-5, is GAGVSQSPSNKVTEKGKDVELRCDPISGHTALYWYRQSLGQGLEFLIYFQGNSAPDKSGLPSDRFSAERTGGSVSTLTIQRTQQEDSAVYLCASSHMRGGETQYFGPGTRLLVL.

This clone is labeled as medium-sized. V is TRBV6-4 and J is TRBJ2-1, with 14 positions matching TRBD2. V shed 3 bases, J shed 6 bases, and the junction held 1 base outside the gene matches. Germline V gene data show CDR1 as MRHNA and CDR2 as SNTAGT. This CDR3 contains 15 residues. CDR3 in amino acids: CASSEGTSGSNEQFF. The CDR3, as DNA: TGTGCCAGCAGTGAAGGGACTAGCGGGAGCAATGAGCAGTTCTTC.

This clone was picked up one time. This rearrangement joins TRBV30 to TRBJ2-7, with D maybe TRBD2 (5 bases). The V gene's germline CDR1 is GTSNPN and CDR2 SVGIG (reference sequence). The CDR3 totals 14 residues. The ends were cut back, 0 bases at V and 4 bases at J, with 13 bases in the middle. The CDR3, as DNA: TGTGCCTGGAGTGTACGGGGTAGAGTATACGAGCAGTACTTC. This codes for CAWSVRGRVYEQYF.

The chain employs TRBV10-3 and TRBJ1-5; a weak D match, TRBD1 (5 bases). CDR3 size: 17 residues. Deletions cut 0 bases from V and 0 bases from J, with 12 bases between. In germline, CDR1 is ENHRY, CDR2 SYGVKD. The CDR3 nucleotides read TGTGCCATCAGTGAGTCGAACCGGGGGGATAGCAATCAGCCCCAGCATTTT. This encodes CAISESNRGDSNQPQHF.

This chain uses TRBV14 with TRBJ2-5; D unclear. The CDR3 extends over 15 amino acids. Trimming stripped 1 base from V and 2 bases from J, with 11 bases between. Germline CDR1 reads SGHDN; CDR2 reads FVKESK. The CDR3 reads CASSQGLGRQETQYF. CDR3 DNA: TGTGCCAGCAGCCAAGGGCTGGGCAGGCAAGAGACCCAGTACTTC. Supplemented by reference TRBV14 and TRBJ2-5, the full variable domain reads EAGVTQFPSHSVIEKGQTVTLRCDPISGHDNLYWYRRVMGKEIKFLLHFVKESKQDESGMPNNRFLAERTGGTYSTLKVQPAELEDSGVYFCASSQGLGRQETQYFGPGTRLLVL.

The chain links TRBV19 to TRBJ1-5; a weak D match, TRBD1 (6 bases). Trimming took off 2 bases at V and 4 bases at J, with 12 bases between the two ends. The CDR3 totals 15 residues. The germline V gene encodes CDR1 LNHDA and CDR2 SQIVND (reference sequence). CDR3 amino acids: CASSISDSPNQPQHF. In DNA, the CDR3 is TGTGCCAGTAGTATATCGGACAGTCCAAATCAGCCCCAGCATTTT.

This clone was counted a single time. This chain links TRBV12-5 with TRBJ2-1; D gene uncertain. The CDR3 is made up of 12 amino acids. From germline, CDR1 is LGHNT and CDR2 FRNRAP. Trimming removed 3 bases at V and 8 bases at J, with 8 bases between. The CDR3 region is CASGFLRDEQFF. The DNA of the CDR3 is TGTGCTAGTGGTTTCCTCCGGGATGAGCAGTTCTTC.

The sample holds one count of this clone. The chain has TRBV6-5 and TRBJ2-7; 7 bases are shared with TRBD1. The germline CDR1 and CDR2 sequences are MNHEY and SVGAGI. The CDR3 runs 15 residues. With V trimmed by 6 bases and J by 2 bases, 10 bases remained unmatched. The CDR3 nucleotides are TGTGCCAGCAGCCCGACAGGGATCGACGCCTACGAGCAGTACTTC. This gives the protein CASSPTGIDAYEQYF.

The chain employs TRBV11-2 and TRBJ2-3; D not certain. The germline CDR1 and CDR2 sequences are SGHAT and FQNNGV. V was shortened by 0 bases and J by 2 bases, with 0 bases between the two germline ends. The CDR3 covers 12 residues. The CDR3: CASSLDTDTQYF. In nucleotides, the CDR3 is TGTGCCAGCAGCTTAGACACAGATACGCAGTATTTT.

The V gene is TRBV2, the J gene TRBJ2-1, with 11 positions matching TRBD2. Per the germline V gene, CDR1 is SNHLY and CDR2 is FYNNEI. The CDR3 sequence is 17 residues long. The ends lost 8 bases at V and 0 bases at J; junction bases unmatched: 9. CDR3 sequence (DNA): TGTGCCAGCCGGGATAGCGGGAGGGCGAGCTCCTACAATGAGCAGTTCTTC. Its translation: CASRDSGRASSYNEQFF.

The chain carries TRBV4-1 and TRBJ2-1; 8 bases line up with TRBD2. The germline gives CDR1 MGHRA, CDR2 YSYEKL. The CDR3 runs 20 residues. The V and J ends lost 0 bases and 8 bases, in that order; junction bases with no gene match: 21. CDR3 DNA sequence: TGCGCCAGCAGCCAAGATACGGGAACGGGAGGGTTCGGTATACGCGATGAGCAGTTCTTC. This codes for CASSQDTGTGGFGIRDEQFF.

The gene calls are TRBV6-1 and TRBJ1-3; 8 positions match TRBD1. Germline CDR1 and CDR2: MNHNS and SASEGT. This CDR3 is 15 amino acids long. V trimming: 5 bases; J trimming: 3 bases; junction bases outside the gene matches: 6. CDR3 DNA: TGTGCCAGCAGTTCAACCGGGACAGGTGGAAACACCATATATTTT. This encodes CASSSTGTGGNTIYF.